The next 32 T cell receptor beta chains were all read from a single sample in a study of blood T cell repertoires in COVID-19. Clones were sequenced by immunoSEQ multiplex PCR, and TCRdb holds only the in-frame ones, with some missing. The sample lists about 220,000 clones; around four fifths were seen once. The source material was peripheral blood. The receptors originated from a woman in her sixties or seventies with COVID-19, enrolled during active disease.

This chain links TRBV6-2 or TRBV6-3 with TRBJ2-3; D is possibly TRBD2 (7 bases). Germline V lookup: CDR1 MNHEY, CDR2 SVGEGT. The CDR3 is made up of 18 amino acids. Between the trimmed V and J ends, which lost 2 bases and 5 bases, there was a span of 23 bases. As DNA, the CDR3 is TGTGCCAGCAGTTACCCGATTGGCGGGGGCGGGAGTCTAGATACGCAGTATTTT. It yields the protein CASSYPIGGGGSLDTQYF.

The rearrangement links TRBV5-1 to TRBJ2-1; D ambiguous. Germline CDR1 is SGHRS and CDR2 is YFSETQ. V lost 0 bases and J lost 7, with 11 bases in between. The CDR3 has 14 amino acids. The CDR3 here is CASSLAAVPNEQFF. For the CDR3, the DNA is TGCGCCAGCAGCTTGGCCGCAGTCCCAAATGAGCAGTTCTTC.

The chain recombines TRBV5-1 with TRBJ2-1; D might be TRBD2 (6 bases). V dropped 1 base and J dropped 0 bases, with 8 bases sitting between them. Germline lookup yields CDR1 SGHRS and CDR2 YFSETQ. This CDR3 is 15 amino acids long. The CDR3 is CASSLSSVSYNEQFF. CDR3 nucleotides: TGCGCCAGCAGCTTGTCTAGCGTCTCCTACAATGAGCAGTTCTTC.

In DNA form, the CDR3 reads TGTGCCACCAGTGATTCAGGAAAAACCTCTGGAAACACCATATATTTT. As protein: CATSDSGKTSGNTIYF. The chain employs TRBV24-1 and TRBJ1-3; D uncertain. Trimming stripped 2 bases from V and 0 bases from J, with 10 bases between. CDR1 is KGHDR, CDR2 SFDVKD, per germline. This CDR3 spans 16 amino acids.

This clone was seen a few times. The V call is TRBV6-1, the J call TRBJ2-7, with 8 bases matching TRBD2. CDR3 length equals 14 residues. Germline V gene sequence: CDR1 MNHNS, CDR2 SASEGT. V gave up 3 bases and J gave up 3 bases; unmatched junction bases: 4. The CDR3 spells CASSEAGRDYEQYF. The DNA for the CDR3 is TGTGCCAGCAGTGAGGCCGGGAGGGACTACGAGCAGTACTTC.

This clone was found once. The V call is TRBV10-3, the J call TRBJ1-1, with D perhaps matching TRBD1 (5 bases). Germline CDR1 ENHRY, CDR2 SYGVKD. Trimming took off 10 bases at V and 1 base at J, with 10 bases between the two ends. The CDR3 is made up of 12 amino acids. This chain's CDR3 is CATGTSNTEAFF. The CDR3, as DNA: TGTGCCACCGGGACTTCGAACACTGAAGCTTTCTTT.

The V gene is TRBV19, the J gene TRBJ1-1; 9 bases are shared with TRBD1. Germline V lookup: CDR1 LNHDA, CDR2 SQIVND (reference sequence). The length of the CDR3 is 15 residues. V lost 3 bases and J lost 6; bases outside the gene matches: 8. CDR3 DNA sequence: TGTGCCAGTAGTATCTCCGGGACAGGGAAGCCTGAAGCTTTCTTT. Amino acids: CASSISGTGKPEAFF. Drawing the rest from reference TRBV19 and TRBJ1-1, the complete variable domain is DGGITQSPKYLFRKEGQNVTLSCEQNLNHDAMYWYRQDPGQGLRLIYYSQIVNDFQKGDIAEGYSVSREKKESFPLTVTSAQKNPTAFYLCASSISGTGKPEAFFGQGTRLTVV.

V gene TRBV28 combines with J gene TRBJ1-2; the D gene is possibly TRBD1 (6 bases). The CDR3 runs to 14 residues. The germline V and J ends were trimmed by 3 bases and 1 base, with 9 bases remaining between them. The germline V gene encodes CDR1 MDHEN and CDR2 SYDVKM. Written as DNA, the CDR3 is TGTGCCAGCAGTTTGACAGGCCTTAACTATGGCTACACCTTC. It encodes CASSLTGLNYGYTF.

The chain employs TRBV28 and TRBJ1-5; TRBD1 aligns across 9 bases. The CDR3 length is 15 residues. V lost 6 bases, J lost 5 bases, and 8 bases stayed unmatched. The germline V gene encodes CDR1 MDHEN and CDR2 SYDVKM. CDR3 loop: CASSGSGTGHQPQHF. The CDR3, as DNA: TGTGCCAGCAGCGGGTCCGGGACAGGGCATCAGCCCCAGCATTTT.

The gene calls are TRBV2 and TRBJ1-6; 11 bases map to TRBD1. The CDR3 spans 16 residues. Germline loops: CDR1 SNHLY, CDR2 FYNNEI. V shed 6 bases, J shed 2 bases, and the junction held 3 bases outside the gene matches. The CDR3 DNA is TGTGCCAGCAGGGGGACAGGGGGAACCTATAATTCACCCCTCCACTTT. This codes for CASRGTGGTYNSPLHF.

This clone was seen only once. This sequence joins TRBV4-3 and TRBJ1-5; TRBD1 matches at 7 bases. This CDR3 has 15 amino acids. Germline V gene lookup returns CDR1 LGHNA and CDR2 YSLEER. J gave up 1 base and V 7 bases, and 7 bases lay outside the gene matches. The CDR3 spells CASKEGALSNQPQHF. CDR3 sequence (DNA): TGCGCCAGCAAGGAGGGGGCTTTAAGCAATCAGCCCCAGCATTTT.

J is TRBJ1-5 and V is TRBV28; the match to TRBD1 covers 10 bases. Germline V gene data show CDR1 as MDHEN and CDR2 as SYDVKM. The CDR3 has 15 residues. V lost 6 bases and J lost 3; bases outside the gene matches: 5. The CDR3 sequence: CASSRDRGNNQPQHF. DNA for the CDR3: TGTGCCAGCAGCCGGGACAGGGGAAACAATCAGCCCCAGCATTTT.

The chain is built from TRBV6-5 and TRBJ1-4; the D gene is possibly TRBD1 (5 bases). There are 15 residues in the CDR3. V was clipped by 6 bases and J by 3 bases, with 14 bases between them. Germline CDR1 reads MNHEY; CDR2 reads SVGAGI. The CDR3 DNA reads as TGTGCCAGCAGAACCGGGACTACCCCTAATGAAAAACTGTTTTTT. It yields the protein CASRTGTTPNEKLFF.

Remarks on this clone: Different DNA sequences within this sample yield the same CDR3. The chain recombines TRBV5-1 with TRBJ2-5; tentative D call: TRBD2 (6 bases). The germline V gene encodes CDR1 SGHRS and CDR2 YFSETQ. The germline V and J ends were trimmed by 0 bases and 3 bases, with 6 bases remaining between them. The CDR3 runs 13 residues. CDR3 DNA sequence: TGCGCCAGCAGCTTGGGCGGGGAAGAGACCCAGTACTTC. It yields the protein CASSLGGEETQYF.

The J gene is TRBJ2-1, the V gene TRBV7-2, with 7 bases aligning to TRBD1. CDR3 length: 15 residues. The V gene's germline CDR1 is SGHTA and CDR2 FQGNSA. The V and J ends lost 1 base and 2 bases, in that order; junction bases with no gene match: 2. CDR3 DNA: TGTGCCAGCAGCTTAGACCAGGGGGCCTACAATGAGCAGTTCTTC. Its translation is CASSLDQGAYNEQFF.

CDR3 nucleotide sequence: TGTGCCTGGAGTGCTGAGAGCCATCGAGATTCACCCCTCCACTTT. Its translation: CAWSAESHRDSPLHF. The genes are TRBV30 and TRBJ1-6; D call uncertain. Germline assignment: CDR1 GTSNPN and CDR2 SVGIG (reference sequence). The CDR3 totals 15 residues. V lost 1 base, J lost 8 bases, and 15 bases lay in between.

The genes are TRBV5-6 and TRBJ1-2; no clear D gene. The CDR3 contains 16 residues. Deletions cut 4 bases from V and 0 bases from J, with 16 bases between. Germline V gives CDR1 SGHDT, CDR2 YYEEEE. CDR3 in DNA: TGTGCCAGCAGCCCGGACTCCCCCGCAGCTAACTATGGCTACACCTTC. Protein sequence: CASSPDSPAANYGYTF.

The V and J genes are TRBV20-1 and TRBJ2-3, with 7 bases lining up with TRBD2. CDR3 length: 11 residues. From germline, CDR1 is DFQATT and CDR2 SNEGSKA (reference sequence). The CDR3 DNA reads as TGCTCTAGCGGCCGCACAGATACGCAGTATTTT. Its translation: CSSGRTDTQYF.

As to this clone: At the DNA level, this CDR3 is encoded by other sequences in the same sample as well. The chain combines TRBV5-1 with TRBJ1-3; D is uncertain. The CDR3 runs 14 residues. Germline V gene lookup returns CDR1 SGHRS and CDR2 YFSETQ. Trimming pared 0 bases from V and 4 bases from J, leaving 8 bases between. The CDR3 bases are TGCGCCAGCAGCTTGGACGGGTTAGGAAACACCATATATTTT. This codes for CASSLDGLGNTIYF. Full variable domain (missing parts from reference TRBV5-1 and TRBJ1-3): KAGVTQTPRYLIKTRGQQVTLSCSPISGHRSVSWYQQTPGQGLQFLFEYFSETQRNKGNFPGRFSGRQFSNSRSEMNVSTLELGDSALYLCASSLDGLGNTIYFGEGSWLTVV.

The genes are TRBV28 and TRBJ2-2, with 12 nucleotides matching TRBD2. This CDR3 spans 18 amino acids. Looked up from germline, CDR1 is MDHEN and CDR2 is SYDVKM. V lost 1 base and J lost 1; bases outside the gene matches: 4. The CDR3 nucleotides are TGTGCCAGCAGTTTATATGGGGGACTAGCGGGGAACACCGGGGAGCTGTTTTTT. It codes for CASSLYGGLAGNTGELFF.

V is TRBV5-6 and J is TRBJ1-5; maybe TRBD1 (5 bases). The CDR3 extends over 15 amino acids. Germline lookup yields CDR1 SGHDT and CDR2 YYEEEE. V was shortened by 4 bases and J by 0 bases, with 11 bases between the two germline ends. The CDR3: CASSRNRYSNQPQHF. CDR3 sequence (DNA): TGTGCCAGCAGCCGAAACAGGTATAGCAATCAGCCCCAGCATTTT.

In this sample, this clone turned up once. V usage is TRBV7-2 and J usage is TRBJ2-7; the match to TRBD1 covers 8 bases. The CDR3 is 13 residues long. V trimming: 6 bases; J trimming: 5 bases; junction bases outside the gene matches: 6. CDR1 SGHTA and CDR2 FQGNSA come from the germline V gene. CDR3 coding DNA: TGTGCCAGCAGTCGGACAGGGTGGGACGAGCAGTACTTC. Translation: CASSRTGWDEQYF.

The rearrangement uses TRBV18 and TRBJ1-2, with 12 bases fitting TRBD1. Losses at the gene ends were 3 bases for V and 8 bases for J; bases not matched to a gene: 13. The CDR3 spans 17 residues. CDR1 is KGHSH, CDR2 LQKENI, per germline. CDR3 sequence: CASSPFRDRGRSLGYTF. The CDR3 region has the DNA TGTGCCAGCTCACCGTTCCGGGACAGGGGGCGGTCGTTGGGCTACACCTTC.

This chain uses TRBV30 with TRBJ1-2; D possibly corresponds to TRBD1 (5 bases). The V gene lost 1 base and the J gene lost 4 bases, with 16 bases spanning the gap. The CDR3 is 15 residues long. Germline lookup yields CDR1 GTSNPN and CDR2 SVGIG (reference sequence). The CDR3 DNA reads TGTGCCTGGAGTGCCGGCGGGGGAAGGGGCTATGGCTACACCTTC. Encoded protein: CAWSAGGGRGYGYTF.

The CDR3 loop is CASSWDRDNTEAFF. The CDR3 bases are TGTGCCAGCAGCTGGGACAGGGACAACACTGAAGCTTTCTTT. This chain joins TRBV5-4 and TRBJ1-1, with 9 bases identical to TRBD1. The germline CDR1 and CDR2 sequences are SGHNT and YYREEE (reference sequence). The CDR3 has 14 residues. V lost 3 bases and J lost 2; bases outside the gene matches: 2.

The chain links TRBV20-1 to TRBJ1-1; D unclear. The V gene's germline CDR1 is DFQATT and CDR2 SNEGSKA (reference sequence). The CDR3 covers 11 residues. Trimming took off 6 bases at V and 5 bases at J, with 10 bases between the two ends. The CDR3 protein is CSARDMTEAFF. DNA for the CDR3: TGCAGTGCGCGGGATATGACTGAAGCTTTCTTT.

The rearrangement joins TRBV11-2 to TRBJ2-3; a weak D match, TRBD2 (6 bases). The V and J ends lost 5 bases and 4 bases respectively, with 16 bases between them. The CDR3 is 15 amino acids. From germline, CDR1 is SGHAT and CDR2 FQNNGV. For the CDR3, the DNA is TGTGCCAGCAGCCCCTTAATCACGGGGGCAGATACGCAGTATTTT. Translated: CASSPLITGADTQYF.

V is TRBV3-1 (or the pseudogene TRBV3-2) and J is TRBJ2-1; perhaps TRBD2 as D (6 bases). Germline CDR1 and CDR2: LGHDT and YNNKEL (reference sequence). The CDR3 is 14 residues long. Trimming removed 4 bases from V and 10 bases from J, with 17 bases in between. The CDR3 region is CASSLRGGPGEQFF. As DNA, the CDR3 is TGTGCCAGCAGCCTTCGGGGAGGTCCGGGGGAGCAGTTCTTC.

The chain employs TRBV7-9 and TRBJ1-4, with a tentative D call TRBD1 (6 bases). Germline-derived CDR1 and CDR2 are SEHNR and FQNEAQ (reference sequence). This CDR3 is built from 14 residues. V was pared by 5 bases and J by 5 bases, with 12 bases between. CDR3 protein: CASSLGQSNEKLFF. The CDR3 bases are TGTGCCAGCAGCCTAGGACAGAGCAATGAAAAACTGTTTTTT.

The sample holds one count of this clone. V and J are TRBV30 and TRBJ2-3; weak D call: TRBD2 (5 bases). Germline V gene sequence: CDR1 GTSNPN, CDR2 SVGIG (reference sequence). This CDR3 comprises 11 residues. Trimming left V 8 bases short and J 1 base short, with 7 bases between. This chain's CDR3 is CAIARTDTQYF. The CDR3 bases are TGTGCCATAGCGCGCACAGATACGCAGTATTTT.

This clone was detected once. The chain employs TRBV27 and TRBJ1-2; D is perhaps TRBD1 (5 bases). The V end lost 4 bases, the J end lost 3 bases, and 12 bases lay between the germline ends. Looked up from germline, CDR1 is MNHEY and CDR2 is SMNVEV (reference sequence). The CDR3 contains 14 residues. The CDR3 coding sequence is TGTGCCAGCAGTTCGGTCGGGGGGGACTATGGCTACACCTTC. Translating it yields CASSSVGGDYGYTF.

V is TRBV7-9 and J is TRBJ2-7, with a tentative D call TRBD1 (5 bases). The V and J ends lost 3 bases and 3 bases respectively, with 9 bases between them. CDR1 is SEHNR, CDR2 FQNEAQ, per germline (reference sequence). CDR3 length equals 13 residues. CDR3 coding DNA: TGTGCCAGCAGCTTCGGACACGGCTACGAGCAGTACTTC. Residues: CASSFGHGYEQYF. Variable domain in full (rest from reference TRBV7-9 and TRBJ2-7): DTGVSQNPRHKITKRGQNVTFRCDPISEHNRLYWYRQTLGQGPEFLTYFQNEAQLEKSRLLSDRFSAERPKGSFSTLEIQRTEQGDSAMYLCASSFGHGYEQYFGPGTRLTVT.